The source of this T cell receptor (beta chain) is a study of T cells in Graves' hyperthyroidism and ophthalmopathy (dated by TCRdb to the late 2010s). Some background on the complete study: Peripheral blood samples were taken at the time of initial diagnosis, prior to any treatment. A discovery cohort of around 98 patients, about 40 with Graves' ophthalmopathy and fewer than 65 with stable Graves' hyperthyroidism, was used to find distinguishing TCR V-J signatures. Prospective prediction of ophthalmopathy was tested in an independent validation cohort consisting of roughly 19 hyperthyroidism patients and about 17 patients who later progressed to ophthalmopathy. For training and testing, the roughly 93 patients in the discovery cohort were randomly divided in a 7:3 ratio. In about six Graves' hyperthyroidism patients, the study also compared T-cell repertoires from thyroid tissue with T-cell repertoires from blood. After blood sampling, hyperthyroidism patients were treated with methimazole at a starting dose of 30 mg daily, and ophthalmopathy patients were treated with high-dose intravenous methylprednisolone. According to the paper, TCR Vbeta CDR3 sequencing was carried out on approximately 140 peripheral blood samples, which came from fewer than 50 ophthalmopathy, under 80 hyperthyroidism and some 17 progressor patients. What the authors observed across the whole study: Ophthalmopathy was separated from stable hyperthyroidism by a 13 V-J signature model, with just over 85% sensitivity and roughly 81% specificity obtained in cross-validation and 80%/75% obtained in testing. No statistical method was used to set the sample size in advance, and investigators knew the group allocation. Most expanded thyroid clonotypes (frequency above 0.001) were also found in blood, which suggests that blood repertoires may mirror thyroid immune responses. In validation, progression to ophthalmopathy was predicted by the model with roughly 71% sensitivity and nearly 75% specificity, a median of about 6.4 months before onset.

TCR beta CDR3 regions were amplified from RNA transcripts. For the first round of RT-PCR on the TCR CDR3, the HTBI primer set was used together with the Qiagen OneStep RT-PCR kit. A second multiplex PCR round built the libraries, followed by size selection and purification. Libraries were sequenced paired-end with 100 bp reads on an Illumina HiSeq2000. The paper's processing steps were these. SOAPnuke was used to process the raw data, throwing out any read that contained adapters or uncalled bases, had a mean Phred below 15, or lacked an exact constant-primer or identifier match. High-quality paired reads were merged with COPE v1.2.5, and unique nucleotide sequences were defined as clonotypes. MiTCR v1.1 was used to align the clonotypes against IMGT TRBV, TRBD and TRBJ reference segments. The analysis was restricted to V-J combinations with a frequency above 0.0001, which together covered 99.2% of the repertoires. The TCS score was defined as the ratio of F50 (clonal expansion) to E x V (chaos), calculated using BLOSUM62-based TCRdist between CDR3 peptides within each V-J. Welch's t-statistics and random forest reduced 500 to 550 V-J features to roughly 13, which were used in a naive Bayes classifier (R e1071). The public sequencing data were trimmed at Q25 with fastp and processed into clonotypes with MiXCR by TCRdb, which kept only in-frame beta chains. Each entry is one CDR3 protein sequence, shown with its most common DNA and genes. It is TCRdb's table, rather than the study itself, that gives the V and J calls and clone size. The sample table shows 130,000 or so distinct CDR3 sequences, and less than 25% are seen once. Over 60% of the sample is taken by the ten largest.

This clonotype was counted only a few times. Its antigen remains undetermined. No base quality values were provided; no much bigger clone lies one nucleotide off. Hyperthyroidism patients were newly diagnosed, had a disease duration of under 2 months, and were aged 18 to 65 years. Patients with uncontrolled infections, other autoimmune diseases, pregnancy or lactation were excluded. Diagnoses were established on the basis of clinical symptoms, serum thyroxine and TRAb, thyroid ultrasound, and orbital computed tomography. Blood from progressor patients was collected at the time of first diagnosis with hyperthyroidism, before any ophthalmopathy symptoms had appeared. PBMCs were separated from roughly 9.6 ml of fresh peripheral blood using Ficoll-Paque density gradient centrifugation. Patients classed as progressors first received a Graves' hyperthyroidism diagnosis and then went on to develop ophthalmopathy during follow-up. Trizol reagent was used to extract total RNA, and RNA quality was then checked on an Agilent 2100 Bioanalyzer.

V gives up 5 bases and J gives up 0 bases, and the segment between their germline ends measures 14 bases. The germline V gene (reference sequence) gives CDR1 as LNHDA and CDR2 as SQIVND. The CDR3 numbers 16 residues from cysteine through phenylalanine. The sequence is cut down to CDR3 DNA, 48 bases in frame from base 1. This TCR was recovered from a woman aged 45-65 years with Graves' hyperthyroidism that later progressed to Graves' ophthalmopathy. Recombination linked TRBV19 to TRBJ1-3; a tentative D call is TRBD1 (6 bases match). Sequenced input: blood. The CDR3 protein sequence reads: CASSSGHRSSGNTIYF. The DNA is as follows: TGTGCCAGTAGTTCGGGACACCGCAGCTCTGGAAACACCATATATTTT.